What follows describes a single T cell receptor beta chain. The entry originates in a study of shared clonotypes between healthy human individuals. Turning to the study itself: Researchers drew samples from a couple of women and a few men aged 18 to 49.

Deep-level assay runs were performed. The data were produced by immunoSEQ multiplex PCR, yet TCRdb's version contains in-frame clones alone and is incomplete. The data show millions of clones, 93% seen once. The length of the CDR3 is 11 residues. The germline V and J ends were trimmed by 3 bases and 13 bases, with 10 bases remaining between them. The V gene's germline CDR1 is MGHDK and CDR2 SYGVNS. The clonotype was recovered from a man in his late teens or twenties in good health. Some clones in this sample may be carry-over from other donors' samples. Sequenced: naive CD4+ T cells from PBMCs. As for subset: CD45RA+ positively selected. V usage is TRBV25-1 and J usage is TRBJ2-1; D ambiguous. CDR3 residues: CASSDITSQFF. CDR3 sequence (DNA): TGTGCCAGCAGTGATATTACCTCTCAGTTCTTC.